The clone carrying this TCR beta chain appeared a single time. The antigen is not known. The sample is drawn from a study of cytomegalovirus exposure and HLA in healthy donors. Findings and limits, study-wide: Most TCR beta V segments were productive about 87% or about 30% of the time in an earlier analysis.

Germline trimming cut 4 bases from V and 3 bases from J; bases unmatched to any gene: 8. In germline, CDR1 is SGHRS, CDR2 YFSETQ. This CDR3 spans 16 amino acids. The PCR employed 60 Vbeta primers together with 13 Jbeta primers. As originally analysed: Later, an analysis found 80 million or so unique TCR beta chains, and 8.5 million to 12 million of these were shared. Libraries were prepared by immunoSEQ multiplex PCR; TCRdb keeps only in-frame clonotypes and omits some of them. That table is the source of V, J and clone size, and D and trimming were worked out from the DNA. The table has 65,000 to 100,000 clones, roughly three quarters seen once; the top ten hold over 12%.

This sequence originates from a middle-aged woman in good health and CMV-seropositive. The chain couples TRBV5-1 to TRBJ2-2; TRBD2 matches 8 bases. The source material was PBMCs. This CDR3 is CASSTGGTTHTGELFF. The CDR3 DNA reads as TGCGCCAGCAGCACGGGAGGGACTACCCACACCGGGGAGCTGTTTTTT.